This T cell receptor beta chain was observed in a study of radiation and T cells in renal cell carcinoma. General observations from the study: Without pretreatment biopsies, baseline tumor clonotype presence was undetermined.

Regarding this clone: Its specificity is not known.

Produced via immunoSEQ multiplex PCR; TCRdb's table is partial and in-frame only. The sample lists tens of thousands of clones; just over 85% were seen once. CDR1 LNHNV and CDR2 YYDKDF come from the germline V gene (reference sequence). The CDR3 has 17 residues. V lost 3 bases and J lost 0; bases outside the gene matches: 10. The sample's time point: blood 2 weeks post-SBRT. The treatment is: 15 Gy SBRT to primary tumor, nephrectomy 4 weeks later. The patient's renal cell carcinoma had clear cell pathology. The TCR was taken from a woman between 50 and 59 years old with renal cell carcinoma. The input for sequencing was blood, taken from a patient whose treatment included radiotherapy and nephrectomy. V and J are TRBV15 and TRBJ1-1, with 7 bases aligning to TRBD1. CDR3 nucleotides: TGTGCCACCAGCAGTCTCGACAGGGAGAACTTGAACACTGAAGCTTTCTTT. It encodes CATSSLDRENLNTEAFF.